The T cell receptor beta chain under discussion was sequenced for a study of early T cells in non-severe SARS-CoV-2 infection. Molecules of cDNA were individually given unique molecular identifiers that were attached to them. From the 5' RACE reads, TCRdb called clonotypes with MiXCR, one entry per CDR3 protein. Of 37,000 or so distinct CDR3 sequences in the sample, approximately 6.3% were seen once. In regard to this clonotype: A much larger clone differs by one base, so this may be a read error.

Germline lookup yields CDR1 MNHNY and CDR2 SVGAGI (reference sequence). The CDR3 spans 11 residues. Input material: whole blood. V gene TRBV6-6 combines with J gene TRBJ2-7; no clear D gene. This TCR derives from an adult who was a healthcare worker with PCR-confirmed SARS-CoV-2 infection or an uninfected control (not recorded which). This CDR3 is CPSKVGEEQYF. CDR3 nucleotides: TGTCCCAGCAAGGTGGGTGAAGAGCAGTACTTC.